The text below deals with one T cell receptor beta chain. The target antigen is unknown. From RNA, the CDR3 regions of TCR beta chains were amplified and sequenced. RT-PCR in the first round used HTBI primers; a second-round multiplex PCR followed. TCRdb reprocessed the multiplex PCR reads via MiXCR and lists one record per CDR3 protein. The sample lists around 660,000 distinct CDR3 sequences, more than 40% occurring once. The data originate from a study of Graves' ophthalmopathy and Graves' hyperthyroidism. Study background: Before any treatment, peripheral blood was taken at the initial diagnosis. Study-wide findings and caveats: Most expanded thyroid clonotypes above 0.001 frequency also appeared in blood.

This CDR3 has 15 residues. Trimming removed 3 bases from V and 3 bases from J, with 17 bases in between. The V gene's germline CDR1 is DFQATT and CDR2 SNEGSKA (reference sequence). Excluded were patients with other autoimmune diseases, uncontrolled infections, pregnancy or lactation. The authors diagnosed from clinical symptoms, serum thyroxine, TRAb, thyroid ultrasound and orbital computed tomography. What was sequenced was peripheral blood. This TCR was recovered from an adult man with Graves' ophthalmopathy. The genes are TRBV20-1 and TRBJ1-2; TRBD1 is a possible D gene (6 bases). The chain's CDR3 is CSARGAATRDYGYTF. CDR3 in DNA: TGCAGTGCTAGGGGGGCTGCAACTCGGGACTATGGCTACACCTTC.